This passage covers 14 T cell receptor beta chains from one sample sequenced in a study of PD-L1 blockade in urothelial cancer. Assay: immunoSEQ multiplex PCR; the TCRdb copy retains only in-frame clones and omits some. The sample includes about 41,000 clones, 65% to 85% seen only once; the top ten take roughly 18%. Sequences were derived from PBMCs, sampled around atezolizumab (anti-PD-L1) treatment. All receptors come from a man in his 60s with urothelial cancer.

The chain combines TRBV7-2 with TRBJ2-1; D is perhaps TRBD1 (6 bases). V lost 1 base, J lost 5 bases, and 12 bases lay in between. The CDR3 runs to 15 residues. Germline CDR1 and CDR2: SGHTA and FQGNSA. The CDR3 region is CASSLGRTVNNEQFF. CDR3 nucleotides: TGTGCCAGCAGCTTAGGAAGGACAGTTAACAATGAGCAGTTCTTC. The variable domain in full, with the rest retrieved from reference TRBV7-2 and TRBJ2-1, is GAGVSQSPSNKVTEKGKDVELRCDPISGHTALYWYRQSLGQGLEFLIYFQGNSAPDKSGLPSDRFSAERTGGSVSTLTIQRTQQEDSAVYLCASSLGRTVNNEQFFGPGTRLTVL.

This chain uses TRBV5-1 with TRBJ2-7; no clear D gene. Trimming stripped 1 base from V and 0 bases from J, with 11 bases between. The germline V gene encodes CDR1 SGHRS and CDR2 YFSETQ. This CDR3 contains 15 residues. The CDR3 nucleotides are TGCGCCAGCAGCTTGTCTGGGCCGAGCTCCTACGAGCAGTACTTC. Protein sequence: CASSLSGPSSYEQYF. The full variable domain, rest sourced from reference TRBV5-1 and TRBJ2-7, is KAGVTQTPRYLIKTRGQQVTLSCSPISGHRSVSWYQQTPGQGLQFLFEYFSETQRNKGNFPGRFSGRQFSNSRSEMNVSTLELGDSALYLCASSLSGPSSYEQYFGPGTRLTVT.

The chain combines TRBV29-1 with TRBJ2-7; TRBD1 aligns across 8 bases. V was clipped by 6 bases and J by 2 bases; unmatched bases: 0. CDR1 SQVTM and CDR2 ANQGSEA come from the germline V gene. The CDR3 runs 11 residues. CDR3 residues: CSVTGAYEQYF. CDR3 nucleotide sequence: TGCAGCGTGACAGGGGCCTACGAGCAGTACTTC.

V is TRBV7-2 and J is TRBJ2-1; D is possibly TRBD2 (6 bases). Germline loops: CDR1 SGHTA, CDR2 FQGNSA. This CDR3 has 15 amino acids. Trimming pared 1 base from V and 2 bases from J, leaving 9 bases between. The DNA of the CDR3 is TGTGCCAGCAGCTTAGGTGCGGGGCCCTACAATGAGCAGTTCTTC. This codes for CASSLGAGPYNEQFF.

This chain joins TRBV7-9 and TRBJ2-3, with unresolved D. The CDR3 sequence is 12 residues long. V was cut by 6 bases and J by 4 bases, with 8 bases left in between. The V gene's germline CDR1 is SEHNR and CDR2 FQNEAQ (reference sequence). In DNA form, the CDR3 reads TGTGCCAGCAGGATGCGGCCAGATACGCAGTATTTT. Encoded protein: CASRMRPDTQYF.

This clone turned up a few times. V is TRBV19 and J is TRBJ1-6; 9 bases are a match to TRBD1. CDR1 LNHDA and CDR2 SQIVND come from the germline V gene (reference sequence). J gave up 10 bases and V 5 bases, and 12 bases lay outside the gene matches. The CDR3 runs 16 residues. DNA of the CDR3: TGTGCCAGTAGTGCCCGGGGACAGGGTTTTGACTCACCCCTCCACTTT. This sequence encodes CASSARGQGFDSPLHF.

V and J are TRBV4-1 and TRBJ1-5; D may be TRBD1 (5 bases). Germline values: CDR1 MGHRA, CDR2 YSYEKL. Trimming removed 1 base at V and 6 bases at J, with 10 bases between. This CDR3 has 14 amino acids. The CDR3 spells CASSQAWGAQPQHF. The CDR3 region has the DNA TGCGCCAGCAGCCAAGCTTGGGGCGCTCAGCCCCAGCATTTT.

This chain joins TRBV9 and TRBJ2-7, with D tentatively TRBD2 (6 bases). This CDR3 spans 12 amino acids. The V end lost 3 bases, the J end lost 6 bases, and 10 bases lay between the germline ends. Germline values: CDR1 SGDLS, CDR2 YYNGEE. Here the CDR3 DNA reads TGTGCCAGCAGCGGCCCGGAGGGCGAGCAGTACTTC. Translation gives CASSGPEGEQYF.

The gene calls are TRBV5-1 and TRBJ2-3; TRBD2 matches at 8 bases. V dropped 0 bases and J dropped 4; count of bases not matched to a gene: 4. The germline CDR1 and CDR2 sequences are SGHRS and YFSETQ. The CDR3 loop spans 15 amino acids. The chain's CDR3 is CASSLAGGIADTQYF. CDR3 sequence (DNA): TGCGCCAGCAGCTTGGCGGGGGGGATCGCAGATACGCAGTATTTT.

V gene TRBV27 combines with J gene TRBJ1-2; D is possibly TRBD1 (6 bases). The V gene's germline CDR1 is MNHEY and CDR2 SMNVEV (reference sequence). The V and J ends lost 5 bases and 4 bases respectively, with 17 bases between them. There are 15 residues in the CDR3. The CDR3 region has the DNA TGTGCCAGCAGTAACGCCGGGACACCCTCCTATGGCTACACCTTC. Protein sequence: CASSNAGTPSYGYTF.

The chain links TRBV10-3 to TRBJ1-3, with D uncertain. Germline assignment: CDR1 ENHRY and CDR2 SYGVKD. V was trimmed by 6 bases and J by 0 bases, leaving 9 bases between them. The CDR3 totals 14 residues. Written as DNA, the CDR3 is TGTGCCATCAGGGAGACAAGCTCTGGAAACACCATATATTTT. It encodes CAIRETSSGNTIYF.

The chain recombines TRBV30 with TRBJ2-2; 10 bases are a match to TRBD2. CDR1 GTSNPN and CDR2 SVGIG come from the germline V gene (reference sequence). With V trimmed by 8 bases and J by 2 bases, 5 bases remained unmatched. There are 14 residues in the CDR3. As DNA, the CDR3 is TGTGCCCGTACTAGCGGGGTAAACACCGGGGAGCTGTTTTTT. This translates into CARTSGVNTGELFF. The variable domain in full, with the rest retrieved from reference TRBV30 and TRBJ2-2, is SQTIHQWPATLVQPVGSPLSLECTVEGTSNPNLYWYRQAAGRGLQLLFYSVGIGQISSEVPQNLSASRPQDRQFILSSKKLLLSDSGFYLCARTSGVNTGELFFGEGSRLTVL.

V is TRBV6-1 and J is TRBJ2-6; the D is unclear. Germline V gene lookup returns CDR1 MNHNS and CDR2 SASEGT. V was trimmed by 2 bases and J by 0 bases, leaving 17 bases between them. CDR3 length: 19 amino acids. This chain's CDR3 is CASSEKSGQRPSGANVLTF. The CDR3 DNA reads TGTGCCAGCAGTGAAAAAAGTGGGCAGAGACCCTCTGGGGCCAACGTCCTGACTTTC.

This chain uses TRBV11-2 with TRBJ2-5; TRBD2 matches at 11 bases. CDR3 size: 15 residues. The V gene's germline CDR1 is SGHAT and CDR2 FQNNGV. Unmatched junction bases numbered 2, after V lost 5 bases and J lost 0 bases. CDR3 residues: CASSPGLADQETQYF. DNA of the CDR3: TGTGCCAGCAGCCCGGGACTAGCGGACCAAGAGACCCAGTACTTC. Together with reference TRBV11-2 and TRBJ2-5, the CDR3 gives the full variable domain: EAGVAQSPRYKIIEKRQSVAFWCNPISGHATLYWYQQILGQGPKLLIQFQNNGVVDDSQLPKDRFSAERLKGVDSTLKIQPAKLEDSAVYLCASSPGLADQETQYFGPGTRLLVL.